This T cell receptor (beta chain) was recorded in a study of T cell responses to AZD1222 COVID-19 vaccine. Generated by immunoSEQ multiplex PCR, the TCRdb table keeps only in-frame clones and is missing some. The table records 120,000 to 150,000 clones, roughly 90% of them present only once. Remarks on this clone: Its antigen remains unidentified.

Germline V lookup: CDR1 SGDLS, CDR2 YYNGEE. This CDR3 contains 15 residues. Trimming left V 4 bases short and J 10 bases short, with 18 bases between. Study results and limitations: Nearly half of spike-specific TCRs reportedly target unmutated variant regions. Vaccine-associated CD4 TCRs ranged over spike, dominating at 160-218 and 743-854.

The clonotype was recovered from an adult who received the AZD1222 COVID-19 vaccine. The sample was peripheral blood, taken 28 days after the second AZD1222 dose. The V gene is TRBV9, the J gene TRBJ1-6, with D possibly matching TRBD1 (6 bases). The CDR3 DNA reads TGTGCCAGCAGCCCACGACAGGCAAGAGTATCACCCCTCCACTTT. Amino acids: CASSPRQARVSPLHF.